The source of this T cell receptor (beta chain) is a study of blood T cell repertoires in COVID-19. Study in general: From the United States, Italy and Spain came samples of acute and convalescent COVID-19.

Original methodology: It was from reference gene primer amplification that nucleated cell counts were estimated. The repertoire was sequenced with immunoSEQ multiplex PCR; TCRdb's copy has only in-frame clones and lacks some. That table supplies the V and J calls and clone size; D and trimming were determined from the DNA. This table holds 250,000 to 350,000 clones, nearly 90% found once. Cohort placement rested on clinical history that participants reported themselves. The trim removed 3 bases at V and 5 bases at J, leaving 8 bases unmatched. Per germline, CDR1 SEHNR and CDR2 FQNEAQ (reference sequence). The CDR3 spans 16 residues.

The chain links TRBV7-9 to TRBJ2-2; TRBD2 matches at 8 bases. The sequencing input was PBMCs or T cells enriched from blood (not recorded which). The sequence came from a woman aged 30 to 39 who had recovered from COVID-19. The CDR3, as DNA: TGTGCCAGCAGCTTTCTCGGGGGGGCCCGGACCGGGGAGCTGTTTTTT. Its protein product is CASSFLGGARTGELFF.